These T cell receptor beta chains were read from a single sample in a study of cytotoxic CD8 clonotypes in ibrutinib-treated CLL. Here immunoSEQ multiplex PCR was the method, and the copy in TCRdb shows in-frame clones only, minus some. The sample has 110,000 or so clones; under 70% are singletons. The sequences come from PBMCs, collected after 24 months of ibrutinib treatment. These receptors were collected from a human donor with chronic lymphocytic leukemia. Both conserved end residues are part of each CDR3. D genes are given only for firm matches. Clone size, where shown, is once, few, many, or a class for clones that have expanded.

TRBV2	TRBJ2-2	NA	NA	TGTGCCAGCACGTGGAACACCGGGGAGCTGTTTTTT	CASTWNTGELFF
TRBV5-1	TRBJ1-6	NA	NA	TGCGCCAGCAGCCGAGGTGGGGATCTTCAACCCCTCCACTTT	CASSRGGDLQPLHF
TRBV14	TRBJ1-2	NA	NA	TGTGCCAGCAGCCTTAATTACTATGGCTACACCTTC	CASSLNYYGYTF
TRBV2	TRBJ1-1	NA	NA	TGTGCCAGCAGTACGACGGAGATGGGCACTGAAGCTTTCTTT	CASSTTEMGTEAFF
TRBV9	TRBJ1-3	NA	NA	TGTGCCAGCAGCAGAAGCTCTGGAAACACCATATATTTT	CASSRSSGNTIYF
TRBV5-4	TRBJ2-2	NA	NA	TGTGCCAGCAGCCGTCGGACAGAGAACACCGGGGAGCTGTTTTTT	CASSRRTENTGELFF
TRBV6-6	TRBJ1-6	few	NA	TGTGCCAGCAGCTTCGTGACAGGCGGGAATTCACCCCTCCACTTT	CASSFVTGGNSPLHF
TRBV5-1	TRBJ2-5	NA	TRBD2	TGCGCCAGCGGTCCGACTTTACTAGCGGGGGGTAGAGAGACCCAGTACTTC	CASGPTLLAGGRETQYF
TRBV29-1	TRBJ1-5	NA	NA	TGCAGCGTTGTGACGGGTTCGGGCAATCAGCCCCAGCATTTT	CSVVTGSGNQPQHF
TRBV7-9	TRBJ1-2	few	TRBD1	TGTGCCAGCAGTAGGACAGGGCGAGAGGGCTACACCTTC	CASSRTGREGYTF
TRBV2	TRBJ2-1	few	NA	TGTGCCAGCGCCTTGAGGGATGAGCAGTTCTTC	CASALRDEQFF
TRBV9	TRBJ2-2	NA	TRBD2	TGTGCCAGCAGCCTGTTCGGGGGGGACTCCACCGGGGAGCTGTTTTTT	CASSLFGGDSTGELFF
TRBV7-9	TRBJ2-1	NA	NA	TGTGCCAGCAGCTTAGGCGCGGACAATGAGCAGTTCTTC	CASSLGADNEQFF
TRBV29-1	TRBJ1-1	many	NA	TGCAGCGTTGGGGGCCGGGGGAGGCACACTGAAGCTTTCTTT	CSVGGRGRHTEAFF
TRBV5-1	TRBJ2-5	once	NA	TGCGCCAGCAGCTCCGCAGGGGTAGGGGAGACCCAGTACTTC	CASSSAGVGETQYF
TRBV6-1	TRBJ1-1	NA	NA	TGTGCCAGCAGTGAACACGGCAGGGGAAACACTGAAGCTTTCTTT	CASSEHGRGNTEAFF
TRBV7-2	TRBJ2-2	few	TRBD1	TGTGCCAGCAGCGATAGGACAGGCTGGACCGGGGAGCTGTTTTTT	CASSDRTGWTGELFF
TRBV13	TRBJ2-3	many	TRBD2	TGTGCCAGCGCCCTAGCGGAAGCAGATACGCAGTATTTT	CASALAEADTQYF
TRBV5-6	TRBJ2-5	NA	TRBD1	TGTGCCAGCAGCCCGACAGGGGAAGAGACCCAGTACTTC	CASSPTGEETQYF
TRBV18	TRBJ2-7	NA	TRBD1	TGTGCCAGCTCACACACGGACAGGGGTGGCGAGCAGTACTTC	CASSHTDRGGEQYF
TRBV6-1	TRBJ2-3	NA	NA	TGTGCCAGCAGTGATGGAAGATCGGCAGATACGCAGTATTTT	CASSDGRSADTQYF
TRBV5-1	TRBJ1-1	NA	TRBD1	TGCGCCAGCAGCCGTGGGACAGGGGGCGTGAACACTGAAGCTTTCTTT	CASSRGTGGVNTEAFF
TRBV4-3	TRBJ2-1	NA	TRBD1	TGCGCCAGCAGCCAAGTGGGACAGGGGTGGAATGAGCAGTTCTTC	CASSQVGQGWNEQFF
TRBV14	TRBJ2-1	NA	NA	TGTGCCAGCAGCCAACGCGATTCCTACAATGAGCAGTTCTTC	CASSQRDSYNEQFF
TRBV7-9	TRBJ2-7	NA	NA	TGTGCCAGCAGCGTCGACGGAGCCTACGAGCAGTACTTC	CASSVDGAYEQYF
TRBV7-8	TRBJ1-2	few	TRBD1	TGTGCCAGCAGCCCAGGACAGGGTTGGGGCTACACCTTC	CASSPGQGWGYTF
TRBV27	TRBJ1-3	NA	TRBD1	TGTGCCAGCAGTCCCACAGGGGAGCGAAACACCATATATTTT	CASSPTGERNTIYF
TRBV6-1	TRBJ2-6	NA	NA	TGTGCCAGCAGTGAGAGTCCTGGGGCCAACGTCCTGACTTTC	CASSESPGANVLTF
TRBV6-1	TRBJ2-7	NA	TRBD2	TGTGCCAGCACTGCCGAGCGGGGGGGGCTTACCGAGCAGTACTTC	CASTAERGGLTEQYF
TRBV7-2	TRBJ1-6	NA	NA	TGTGCCAGCAGCTCGCCTAATTCACCCCTCCACTTT	CASSSPNSPLHF
TRBV4-2	TRBJ2-7	NA	NA	TGTGCCAGCAGCCGAGAGAGCTACGAGCAGTACTTC	CASSRESYEQYF
TRBV19	TRBJ1-4	once	NA	TGTGCCAGTAGTGGCCTCAAACAGGATAATGAAAAACTGTTTTTT	CASSGLKQDNEKLFF
TRBV11-3	TRBJ2-1	NA	TRBD1	TGTGCCAGCAGCTCCACCCGGGGACAGGGGGCTGGTGAGCAGTTCTTC	CASSSTRGQGAGEQFF
TRBV6-5	TRBJ1-1	few	NA	TGTGCCAGCAGTGTGAGCAACACTGAAGCTTTCTTT	CASSVSNTEAFF
TRBV2	TRBJ1-5	few	TRBD1	TGTGCCAGCGGGCAAGACAGGGATCATCAGCCCCAGCATTTT	CASGQDRDHQPQHF
TRBV6-5	TRBJ1-2	NA	NA	TGTGCCAGCAGTCGTTTTCAGGGAAGCTATGGCTACACCTTC	CASSRFQGSYGYTF
TRBV5-4	TRBJ1-1	NA	NA	TGTGCCAGCACTCGGGGGACGAACACTGAAGCTTTCTTT	CASTRGTNTEAFF
TRBV18	TRBJ2-2	NA	NA	TGTGCCAGCTCACCACCGAACGGGATATTAGGGGAGCTGTTTTTT	CASSPPNGILGELFF
TRBV5-6	TRBJ2-3	NA	NA	TGTGCCAGCAGCTTGAGACCCCCAGATACGCAGTATTTT	CASSLRPPDTQYF
TRBV30	TRBJ1-1	once	NA	TGTGCCTCCCGGGGGAACACTGAAGCTTTCTTT	CASRGNTEAFF
TRBV6-5	TRBJ2-1	NA	TRBD2	TGTGCCAGCAGTTACCCGGGGGGGGAGGAGCAGTTCTTC	CASSYPGGEEQFF
TRBV6-5	TRBJ2-1	NA	NA	TGTGCCAGCAGTTACTCGACCGGGGGGCCTATGGATGAGCAGTTCTTC	CASSYSTGGPMDEQFF
TRBV4-3	TRBJ2-7	NA	NA	TGCGCCAGCAGCCAAGATCTTGTAGGGGCCTACGAGCAGTACTTC	CASSQDLVGAYEQYF